One sample yielded the 14 T cell receptor beta chains listed below, sequenced in a study of blood T cell repertoires in COVID-19. TCRdb's copy holds only in-frame clones and misses some; the assay was immunoSEQ multiplex PCR. The sample holds roughly 79,000 clones; approximately 90% are singletons and the top ten take 4% to 5.5%. The sequenced sample consisted of peripheral blood. These receptors all come from a man aged 50 or older with active COVID-19.

V and J are TRBV19 and TRBJ1-2; D ambiguous. Germline V gives CDR1 LNHDA, CDR2 SQIVND (reference sequence). The CDR3 spans 13 residues. Trimming took off 6 bases at V and 0 bases at J, with 8 bases between the two ends. The CDR3 sequence: CASSREANYGYTF. CDR3 nucleotide sequence: TGTGCCAGTAGCCGCGAGGCTAACTATGGCTACACCTTC.

J is TRBJ2-7 and V is TRBV7-9, with a weak D call TRBD1 (6 bases). Trimming shortened V by 4 bases and J by 6 bases, and 7 bases separated the two germline ends. Germline V gene sequence: CDR1 SEHNR, CDR2 FQNEAQ (reference sequence). The CDR3 contains 11 residues. CDR3 sequence reads: CASSSQGEQYF. The CDR3 DNA reads as TGTGCCAGCAGCTCACAGGGCGAGCAGTACTTC.

The chain carries TRBV6-5 and TRBJ2-1, with D possibly being TRBD2 (5 bases). Trimming removed 7 bases at V and 9 bases at J, with 13 bases between. The V gene's germline CDR1 is MNHEY and CDR2 SVGAGI. The CDR3 is made up of 12 amino acids. The CDR3 region is CASKPTRLEQFF. The CDR3, as DNA: TGTGCCAGCAAACCCACTAGACTTGAGCAGTTCTTC.

This chain uses TRBV10-3 with TRBJ1-1; 9 bases agree with TRBD1. CDR3 length equals 13 residues. CDR1 is ENHRY and CDR2 is SYGVKD in the germline V gene. V dropped 6 bases and J dropped 4; count of bases not matched to a gene: 3. The CDR3 nucleotides are TGTGCCATCAGCAAACAGGGGGCCACTGAAGCTTTCTTT. Protein product: CAISKQGATEAFF.

This sequence joins TRBV24-1 and TRBJ2-2, with TRBD1 matching over 7 bases. J lost 9 bases, V lost 6 bases, and 15 bases had no gene match. Germline values: CDR1 KGHDR, CDR2 SFDVKD. This CDR3 comprises 16 residues. The CDR3 spells CATSSSGTAYDRELFF. As DNA, the CDR3 is TGTGCCACCAGTTCCTCAGGGACAGCTTATGACCGGGAGCTGTTTTTT.

This chain uses TRBV6-5 with TRBJ2-7, with 11 bases lining up with TRBD2. The CDR3 spans 14 residues. Germline assignment: CDR1 MNHEY and CDR2 SVGAGI. The J segment lost 4 bases and the V segment lost 6 bases, leaving 5 bases of the junction unmatched. The CDR3 coding sequence is TGTGCCAGCAGAGTAGCGGGAGGGCCGTACGAGCAGTACTTC. Protein sequence: CASRVAGGPYEQYF.

The rearrangement links TRBV28 to TRBJ2-7; D is uncertain. This CDR3 spans 12 amino acids. Trimming took off 3 bases at V and 5 bases at J, with 8 bases between the two ends. CDR1 is MDHEN, CDR2 SYDVKM, per germline. The CDR3 DNA reads TGTGCCAGCAGTTTTACTCGCAACGAGCAGTACTTC. Translating gives CASSFTRNEQYF.

Many counts were recorded for this clone. This chain connects TRBV6-1 to TRBJ1-1; D is uncertain. V was clipped by 2 bases and J by 1 base, with 8 bases between them. CDR1 is MNHNS, CDR2 SASEGT, per germline. The CDR3 totals 14 residues. In nucleotides, the CDR3 is TGTGCCAGCAGTGAACGACTGGAGAACACTGAAGCTTTCTTT. Encoded protein: CASSERLENTEAFF.

The chain links TRBV28 to TRBJ1-4, with TRBD1 matching over 9 bases. J was trimmed by 8 bases and V by 4 bases; bases with no gene match: 17. This CDR3 has 18 residues. CDR1 and CDR2 (germline): MDHEN, SYDVKM. The CDR3: CASSSFYPWTGEGEKLFF. For the CDR3, the DNA is TGTGCCAGCAGTTCCTTCTACCCCTGGACAGGGGAGGGCGAAAAACTGTTTTTT.

The chain employs TRBV9 and TRBJ1-2; 10 nucleotides align to TRBD1. The ends lost 0 bases at V and 6 bases at J; junction bases unmatched: 11. Germline V gives CDR1 SGDLS, CDR2 YYNGEE. This CDR3 has 17 amino acids. The CDR3 bases are TGTGCCAGCAGCGTAGGACCCGGGACAGGGGTTCAGGATGGCTACACCTTC. It encodes CASSVGPGTGVQDGYTF. The variable domain in full, with the rest retrieved from reference TRBV9 and TRBJ1-2, is DSGVTQTPKHLITATGQRVTLRCSPRSGDLSVYWYQQSLDQGLQFLIQYYNGEERAKGNILERFSAQQFPDLHSELNLSSLELGDSALYFCASSVGPGTGVQDGYTFGSGTRLTVV.

The chain carries TRBV6-1 and TRBJ2-7; 8 positions agree with TRBD2. Germline trimming cut 2 bases from V and 6 bases from J; bases unmatched to any gene: 12. Germline CDR1 and CDR2: MNHNS and SASEGT. The CDR3 loop spans 16 amino acids. The CDR3 spells CASSESIAGGTGEQYF. The CDR3 DNA is TGTGCCAGCAGTGAATCGATCGCGGGAGGAACCGGCGAGCAGTACTTC.

This chain links TRBV7-3 with TRBJ2-3, with 8 bases identical to TRBD2. CDR1 SGHTA and CDR2 FQGTGA come from the germline V gene. Germline trimming cut 2 bases from V and 6 bases from J; bases unmatched to any gene: 7. The CDR3 spans 15 residues. CDR3 nucleotides: TGTGCCAGCAGCTTATCCCGGGGGGGCCGGGATACGCAGTATTTT. Translated, it gives CASSLSRGGRDTQYF.

This chain links TRBV7-2 with TRBJ1-2, with D possibly TRBD1 on 6 matching bases. V gave up 0 bases and J gave up 8 bases, with 16 bases separating them. The CDR3 is 15 residues long. Germline V gene lookup returns CDR1 SGHTA and CDR2 FQGNSA. The CDR3 nucleotides read TGTGCCAGCAGCTTAGCGTTGCAGGGGTATTTGGGCTACACCTTC. Encoded protein: CASSLALQGYLGYTF.

The chain has TRBV12-5 and TRBJ1-1; 8 bases align to TRBD1. V trimming: 1 base; J trimming: 6 bases; junction bases outside the gene matches: 7. The CDR3 loop spans 15 amino acids. Looked up from germline, CDR1 is LGHNT and CDR2 is FRNRAP. The CDR3 is CASGLDRTGLSEAFF. The CDR3, as DNA: TGTGCTAGTGGTTTGGATAGGACAGGGCTCTCTGAAGCTTTCTTT.